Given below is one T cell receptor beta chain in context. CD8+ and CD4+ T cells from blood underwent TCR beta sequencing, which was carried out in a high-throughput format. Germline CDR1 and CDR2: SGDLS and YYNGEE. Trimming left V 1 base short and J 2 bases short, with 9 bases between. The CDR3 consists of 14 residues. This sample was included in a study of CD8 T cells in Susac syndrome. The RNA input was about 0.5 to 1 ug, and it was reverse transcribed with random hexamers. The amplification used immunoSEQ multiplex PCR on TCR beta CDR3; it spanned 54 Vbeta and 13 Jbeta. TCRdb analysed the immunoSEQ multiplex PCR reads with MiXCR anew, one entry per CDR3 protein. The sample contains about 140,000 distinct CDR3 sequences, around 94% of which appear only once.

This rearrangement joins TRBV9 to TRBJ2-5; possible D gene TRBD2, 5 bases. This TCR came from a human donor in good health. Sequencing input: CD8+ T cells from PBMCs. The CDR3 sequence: CASSVSREQETQYF. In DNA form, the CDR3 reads TGTGCCAGCAGCGTATCCCGGGAACAAGAGACCCAGTACTTC.